The 2 T cell receptor beta chains below come from one sample, sequenced in a study of resident and recirculating memory T cells in vitiligo. This table comes from immunoSEQ multiplex PCR, and its TCRdb copy is limited to in-frame clones, with some not included. Altogether 65,000 to 80,000 clones are present, roughly 94% being singletons, with the ten largest covering approximately 5.4%. The specimen sequenced was blood. These TCRs come from a male donor with vitiligo.

The gene calls are TRBV27 and TRBJ1-4; TRBD1 agrees at 8 bases. The CDR3 length is 17 residues. V shed 7 bases, J shed 7 bases, and the junction held 17 bases outside the gene matches. The germline V gene has CDR1 MNHEY and CDR2 SMNVEV (reference sequence). CDR3 in DNA: TGTGCCAGCACCCCCCTCACAAGGACAGGGAGGTTTGAAAAACTGTTTTTT. Protein sequence: CASTPLTRTGRFEKLFF.

V and J are TRBV29-1 and TRBJ2-3, with TRBD2 as a possible D gene (5 bases). V lost 3 bases and J lost 4, with 5 bases in between. The CDR3 length is 11 residues. Germline V lookup: CDR1 SQVTM, CDR2 ANQGSEA. The CDR3 region is CSVDGADTQYF. Here the CDR3 DNA reads TGCAGCGTTGACGGGGCAGATACGCAGTATTTT.